This TCR beta chain stems from a study of human T cells and chemical hapten exposure. Study in general: From small differences in pooled library volume came most of the variation in per-sample TCR yields. Study results and caveats: Relative to controls, expanded TCRs formed significantly more large CDR3 similarity clusters. Counts of TCRs expanded at PT1 correlated positively with patch test score.

About this clonotype itself: As yet, its antigen is unknown.

In TCRdb, the RACE reads were re-called with MiXCR into one record per CDR3 protein. The repertoire has 30,000 to 40,000 distinct CDR3 sequences, 5% to 8% of them found once; the top ten carry roughly a tenth. The V segment lost 3 bases and the J segment 1 base; nucleotides outside the gene matches: 6. Germline V gene data show CDR1 as MNHEY and CDR2 as SMNVEV (reference sequence). The CDR3 is 15 amino acids. Time point described: patch test 1, 2 weeks after DPC sensitization. Regarding treatment: therapeutic diphenylcyclopropenone sensitization with weekly scalp DPC. Researchers extracted total RNA from unfractionated whole blood.

This chain joins TRBV27 and TRBJ2-7; 7 nucleotides match TRBD2. Sequenced material: whole blood, taken in connection with sensitization to the hapten diphenylcyclopropenone (DPC). The sequence was obtained from a woman aged 30 to 39 with alopecia areata. Some clones in this sample may be carry-over from other donors' samples. CDR3: CASSLSGTGSYEQYF. The CDR3 DNA reads as TGTGCCAGCAGTTTGAGCGGGACGGGATCCTACGAGCAGTACTTC.